What follows describes a single TCR beta chain. Its antigen specificity is not known. No per-base quality is available; no much larger clone lies one base away. The sample comes from a study of blood T cell repertoires in COVID-19 (TCRdb year 2020). A note on the overall study: The collaborator samples originated in the United States, Italy and Spain and spanned the acute and convalescent phases of COVID-19. The prospective study material was composed of cDNA or gDNA derived from T cells, B-cell-depleted T cells, or PBMCs. Deeply sampled blood TCRbeta repertoires from subjects exposed to, actively infected with, or recovered from COVID-19 were included in the dataset. A freely available public database, intended as a resource for researchers studying the immune response to SARS-CoV-2, is where the repertoires were released. The samples were drawn from the first 160 participants of the ongoing ImmuneRACE study and from some 1,300 subjects provided by 6 global collaborators. A de-identified subject ID, COVID-19 status, age in years and sex were almost always included in the sample metadata. Where available, HLA class I and class II types were obtained from metadata supplied by the sample provider rather than from assay-based typing. Results the study describes overall, beyond this receptor: The quantity of clinical and demographic metadata differed by source and by participant and was supplied without curation.

The immunoSEQ Assay, a bias-controlled multiplex PCR, was used to amplify TCRbeta CDR3 regions from genomic DNA. The published analysis was carried out like this. The number of nucleated cells in each sample was estimated by amplification of reference gene primers within the assay. To quantify the absolute abundance of each unique TCRbeta CDR3 rearrangement, sequence reads were collapsed and filtered. For each sample, productive Simpson clonality was calculated as the square root of Simpson's diversity index over productive rearrangements. What TCRdb holds here is the immuneACCESS table cut down to in-frame rearrangements. Part of the clones is not present; checked against another copy, under half of the missing clones reflect an unresolved V gene, and the others are unexplained. V and J calls and clone size are given by that table; D and trimming were obtained from the DNA. Recorded for this sample are 200,000 to 250,000 clones; under 90% of them occurred a single time. The ten most abundant clones make up 5.5% to 7% of the sample.

Each collaborating institution followed its own protocols to collect whole blood in K2EDTA tubes. For TCRbeta analysis, collaborators shipped samples in one of three forms: frozen whole blood, isolated PBMCs, or DNA extracted from either of those sample types. The junction shows trimming of 5 bases on V and 15 bases on J, plus 14 bases between the germline ends. Taken from cysteine to phenylalanine, the CDR3 has 11 residues. Just CDR3 DNA is preserved here, 33 bases in frame from base 1. The germline V gene encodes CDR1 SGHTA and CDR2 FQGTGA. The TCR was taken from a man of 80 years or more with acute or convalescent COVID-19. The specimen was peripheral blood. The sequence joins TRBV7-3 to TRBJ2-1, with the D gene not confidently named. Here is the DNA: TGTGCCAGCAGCCCAAGCACAGCCCGGTTCTTC. Its amino acids are CASSPSTARFF.